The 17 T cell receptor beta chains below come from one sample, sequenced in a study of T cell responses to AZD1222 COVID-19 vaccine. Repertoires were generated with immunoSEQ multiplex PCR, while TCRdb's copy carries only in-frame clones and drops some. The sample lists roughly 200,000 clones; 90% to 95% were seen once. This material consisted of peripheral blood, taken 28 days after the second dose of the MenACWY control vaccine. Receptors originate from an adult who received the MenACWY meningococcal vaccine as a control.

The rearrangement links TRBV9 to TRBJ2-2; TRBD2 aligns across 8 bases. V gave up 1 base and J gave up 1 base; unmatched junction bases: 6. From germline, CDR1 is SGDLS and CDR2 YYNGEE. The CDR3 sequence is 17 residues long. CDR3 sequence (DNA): TGTGCCAGCAGCGTAAGGGCCGGGACTAGGAACACCGGGGAGCTGTTTTTT. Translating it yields CASSVRAGTRNTGELFF. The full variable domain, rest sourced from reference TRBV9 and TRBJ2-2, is DSGVTQTPKHLITATGQRVTLRCSPRSGDLSVYWYQQSLDQGLQFLIQYYNGEERAKGNILERFSAQQFPDLHSELNLSSLELGDSALYFCASSVRAGTRNTGELFFGEGSRLTVL.

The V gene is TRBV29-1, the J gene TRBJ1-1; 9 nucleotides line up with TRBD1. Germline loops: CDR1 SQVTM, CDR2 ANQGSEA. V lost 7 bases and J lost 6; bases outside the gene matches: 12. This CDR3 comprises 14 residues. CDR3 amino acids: CSGTRDRVRSEAFF. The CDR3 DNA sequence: TGCAGCGGAACCCGGGACAGGGTACGGTCTGAAGCTTTCTTT. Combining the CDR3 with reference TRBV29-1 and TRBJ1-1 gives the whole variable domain SAVISQKPSRDICQRGTSLTIQCQVDSQVTMMFWYRQQPGQSLTLIATANQGSEATYESGFVIDKFPISRPNLTFSTLTVSNMSPEDSSIYLCSGTRDRVRSEAFFGQGTRLTVV.

The CDR3 spells CASSEVREVPNTEAFF. CDR3 in DNA: TGTGCCAGCAGTGAAGTTAGGGAAGTCCCGAACACTGAAGCTTTCTTT. This chain uses TRBV6-1 with TRBJ1-1; D unresolved. CDR3 length: 16 residues. Trimming cost V 1 base and J 1 base, with 13 bases left between them. Germline CDR1 is MNHNS and CDR2 is SASEGT.

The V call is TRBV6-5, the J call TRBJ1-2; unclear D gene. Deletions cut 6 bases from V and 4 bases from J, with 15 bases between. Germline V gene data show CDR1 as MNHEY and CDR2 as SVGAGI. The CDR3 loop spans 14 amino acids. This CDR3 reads CASSPRMRSYGYTF. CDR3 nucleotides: TGTGCCAGCAGCCCCCGAATGAGGAGCTATGGCTACACCTTC.

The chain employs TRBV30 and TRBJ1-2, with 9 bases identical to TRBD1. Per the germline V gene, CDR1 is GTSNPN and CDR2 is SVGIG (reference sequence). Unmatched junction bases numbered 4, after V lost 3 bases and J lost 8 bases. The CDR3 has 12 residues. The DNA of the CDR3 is TGTGCCTGGAGACTTACAGGGGGCGGCTACACCTTC. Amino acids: CAWRLTGGGYTF.

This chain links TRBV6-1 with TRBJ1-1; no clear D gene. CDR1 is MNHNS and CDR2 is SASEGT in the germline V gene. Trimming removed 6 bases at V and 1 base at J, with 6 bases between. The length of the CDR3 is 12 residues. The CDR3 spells CASRIQNTEAFF. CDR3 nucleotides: TGTGCCAGCAGAATACAGAACACTGAAGCTTTCTTT.

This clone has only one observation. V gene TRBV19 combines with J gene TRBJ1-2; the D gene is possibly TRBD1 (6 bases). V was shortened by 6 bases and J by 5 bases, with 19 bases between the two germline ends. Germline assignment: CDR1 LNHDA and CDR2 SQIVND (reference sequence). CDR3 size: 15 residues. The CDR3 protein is CASSSAPTGLYGYTF. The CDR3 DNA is TGTGCCAGTAGCTCCGCCCCGACAGGTCTTTATGGCTACACCTTC.

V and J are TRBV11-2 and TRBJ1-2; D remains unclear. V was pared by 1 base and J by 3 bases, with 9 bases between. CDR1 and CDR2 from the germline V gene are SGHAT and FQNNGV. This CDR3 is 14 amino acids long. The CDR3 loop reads CASSLGPSDYGYTF. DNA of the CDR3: TGTGCCAGCAGCTTAGGCCCGTCGGACTATGGCTACACCTTC.

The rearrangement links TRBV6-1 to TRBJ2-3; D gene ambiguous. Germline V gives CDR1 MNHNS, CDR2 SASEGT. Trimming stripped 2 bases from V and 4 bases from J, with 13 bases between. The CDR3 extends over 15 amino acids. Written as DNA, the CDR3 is TGTGCCAGCAGTGAAACACCAATTTACGCAGATACGCAGTATTTT. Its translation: CASSETPIYADTQYF.

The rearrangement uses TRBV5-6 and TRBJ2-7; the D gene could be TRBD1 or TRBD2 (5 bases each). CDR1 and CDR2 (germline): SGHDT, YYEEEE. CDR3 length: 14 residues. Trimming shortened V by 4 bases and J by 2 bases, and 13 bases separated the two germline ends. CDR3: CASSPGTQAYEQYF. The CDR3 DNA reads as TGTGCCAGCAGCCCCGGGACCCAAGCCTACGAGCAGTACTTC. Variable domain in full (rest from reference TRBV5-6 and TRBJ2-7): DAGVTQSPTHLIKTRGQQVTLRCSPKSGHDTVSWYQQALGQGPQFIFQYYEEEERQRGNFPDRFSGHQFPNYSSELNVNALLLGDSALYLCASSPGTQAYEQYFGPGTRLTVT.

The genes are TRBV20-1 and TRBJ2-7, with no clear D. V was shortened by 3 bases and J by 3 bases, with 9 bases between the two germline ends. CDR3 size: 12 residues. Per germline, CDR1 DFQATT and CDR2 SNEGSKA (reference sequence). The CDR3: CSASSPSYEQYF. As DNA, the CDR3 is TGCAGTGCTAGTAGTCCCAGCTACGAGCAGTACTTC.

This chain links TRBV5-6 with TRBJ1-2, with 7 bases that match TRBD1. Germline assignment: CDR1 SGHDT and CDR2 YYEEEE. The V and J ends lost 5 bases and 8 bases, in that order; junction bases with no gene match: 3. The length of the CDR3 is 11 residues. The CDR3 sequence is CASRTTGGYTF. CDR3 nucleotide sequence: TGTGCCAGCAGAACGACAGGGGGCTACACCTTC.

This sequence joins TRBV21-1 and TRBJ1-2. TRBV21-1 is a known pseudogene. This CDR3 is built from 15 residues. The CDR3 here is CASSKPGSANYGYTF. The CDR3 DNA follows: TGTGCCAGCAGCAAACCCGGGTCAGCTAACTATGGCTACACCTTC.

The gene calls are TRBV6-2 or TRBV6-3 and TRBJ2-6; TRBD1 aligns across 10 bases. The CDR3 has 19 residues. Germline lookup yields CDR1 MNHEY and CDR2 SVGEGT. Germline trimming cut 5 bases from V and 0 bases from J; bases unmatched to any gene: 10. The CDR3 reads CASSAAPGQGFSGANVLTF. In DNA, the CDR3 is TGTGCCAGCAGTGCCGCCCCGGGACAGGGGTTCTCTGGGGCCAACGTCCTGACTTTC.

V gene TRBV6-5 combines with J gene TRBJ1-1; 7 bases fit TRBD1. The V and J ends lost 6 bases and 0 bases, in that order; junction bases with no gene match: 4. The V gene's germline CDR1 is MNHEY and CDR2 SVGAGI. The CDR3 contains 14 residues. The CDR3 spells CASRKQGMNTEAFF. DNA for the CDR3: TGTGCCAGCAGAAAACAGGGGATGAACACTGAAGCTTTCTTT.

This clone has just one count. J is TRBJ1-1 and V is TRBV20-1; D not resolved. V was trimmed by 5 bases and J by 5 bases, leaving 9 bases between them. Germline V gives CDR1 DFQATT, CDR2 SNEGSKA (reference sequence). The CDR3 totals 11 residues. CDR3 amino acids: CSAAGGTEAFF. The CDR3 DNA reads TGCAGTGCTGCTGGAGGTACTGAAGCTTTCTTT.

Written as DNA, the CDR3 is TGTGCCAGCAGTTACTCGGGCGGGGGCCCGGAGAAGACCCAGTACTTC. Translating gives CASSYSGGGPEKTQYF. V usage is TRBV6-5 and J usage is TRBJ2-5; a weak D match, TRBD2 (7 bases). The V gene lost 0 bases and the J gene lost 6 bases, with 17 bases spanning the gap. The length of the CDR3 is 16 residues. CDR1 MNHEY and CDR2 SVGAGI come from the germline V gene.